What follows are 17 T cell receptor beta chains derived from one specimen sequenced in a study of T cells in Graves' hyperthyroidism and ophthalmopathy. Using RNA transcripts as the source, TCR beta CDR3 regions were amplified. First-round RT-PCR of the TCR CDR3 relied on the HTBI primer set. TCRdb re-called the multiplex PCR reads with MiXCR, one entry per CDR3 protein. The sample holds 250,000 to 300,000 distinct CDR3 sequences, roughly 14% seen once. The material sequenced was blood. The receptors derive from a woman aged 25-40 years with Graves' hyperthyroidism that later progressed to Graves' ophthalmopathy.

The CDR3 reads CASAGMGYSNQPQHF. CDR3 bases: TGTGCCAGCGCCGGCATGGGCTATAGCAATCAGCCCCAGCATTTT. The chain has TRBV28 and TRBJ1-5; D ambiguous. CDR3 length: 15 residues. The germline V gene encodes CDR1 MDHEN and CDR2 SYDVKM. V shed 8 bases and J shed 0 bases, with 14 bases lying between them.

As for this clonotype: A much more abundant neighbour one base away suggests this may be a read error. V usage is TRBV7-2 and J usage is TRBJ2-1; TRBD2 might be the D (5 bases). From germline, CDR1 is SGHTA and CDR2 FQGNSA. The CDR3 consists of 13 residues. CDR3 nucleotides: TGTGCCAGCACGCTACAAGACTACAATGAGCAGTCCTTC. This encodes CASTLQDYNEQSF.

The rearrangement links TRBV5-6 to TRBJ1-3, with TRBD1 matching over 9 bases. The V segment lost 3 bases and the J segment 0 bases; nucleotides outside the gene matches: 7. The CDR3 is 17 amino acids. The V gene's germline CDR1 is SGHDT and CDR2 YYEEEE. The CDR3 protein is CASSSRRDRVSGNTIYF. CDR3 bases: TGTGCCAGCAGCTCCAGGAGGGACAGGGTCTCTGGAAACACCATATATTTT.

This clonotype turned up a few times. V is TRBV4-3 and J is TRBJ2-1; D might be TRBD2 (5 bases). CDR3 length equals 17 residues. Germline-derived CDR1 and CDR2 are LGHNA and YSLEER. V was trimmed by 0 bases and J by 4 bases, leaving 16 bases between them. The CDR3 region has the DNA TGCGCCAGCAGCCAAGATTATACCGGACTGGGGTACAATGAGCAGTTCTTC. This codes for CASSQDYTGLGYNEQFF.

This clonotype appeared many times. This chain joins TRBV7-2 and TRBJ2-7, with D perhaps TRBD2 (7 bases). Between the trimmed V and J ends, which lost 1 base and 5 bases, there was a span of 18 bases. The CDR3 has 16 amino acids. Germline V gene lookup returns CDR1 SGHTA and CDR2 FQGNSA. CDR3 DNA sequence: TGTGCCAGCAGCTTAGGGGTTCTGGGGGGGCTCCACGAGCAGTACTTC. The encoded protein is CASSLGVLGGLHEQYF.

This clonotype was detected many times. The chain joins TRBV7-2 to TRBJ2-2, with 10 bases identical to TRBD2. The CDR3 loop spans 14 amino acids. The ends lost 3 bases at V and 7 bases at J; junction bases unmatched: 2. Germline lookup yields CDR1 SGHTA and CDR2 FQGNSA. The CDR3 loop is CASSLGLALGELFF. DNA for the CDR3: TGTGCCAGCAGCTTGGGACTAGCGCTCGGGGAGCTGTTTTTT.

The V call is TRBV28, the J call TRBJ1-4; 8 nucleotides agree with TRBD1. The CDR3 is 15 residues long. Germline CDR1 MDHEN, CDR2 SYDVKM. V lost 10 bases to trimming and J lost 8 bases; unmatched junction nucleotides: 15. In DNA, the CDR3 is TGTGCCACCGCAGGTACCGGGACAGGTCAAGAAAAACTGTTTTTT. Translating it yields CATAGTGTGQEKLFF.

The chain links TRBV18 to TRBJ2-5; no firm D call. The CDR3 has 14 residues. The ends were cut back, 3 bases at V and 2 bases at J, with 10 bases in the middle. Per the germline V gene, CDR1 is KGHSH and CDR2 is LQKENI. This CDR3 reads CASSPRQKQETQYF. The CDR3 DNA reads TGTGCCAGCTCACCTAGGCAAAAACAAGAGACCCAGTACTTC. Combining the CDR3 with reference TRBV18 and TRBJ2-5 gives the whole variable domain NAGVMQNPRHLVRRRGQEARLRCSPMKGHSHVYWYRQLPEEGLKFMVYLQKENIIDESGMPKERFSAEFPKEGPSILRIQQVVRGDSAAYFCASSPRQKQETQYFGPGTRLLVL.

This clonotype appeared a few times. J is TRBJ1-2 and V is TRBV5-1; D unresolved. V was trimmed by 0 bases and J by 7 bases, leaving 7 bases between them. Per germline, CDR1 SGHRS and CDR2 YFSETQ. The CDR3 is 12 amino acids. CDR3 sequence: CASSLGGSGYTF. The DNA for the CDR3 is TGCGCCAGCAGCTTGGGGGGAAGTGGCTACACCTTC.

This clonotype showed up many times. CDR3 in amino acids: CASSPAGLNEQFF. In DNA, the CDR3 is TGTGCCAGCAGTCCCGCGGGGTTGAATGAGCAGTTCTTC. This chain joins TRBV28 and TRBJ2-1, with D tentatively TRBD2 (6 bases). V was cut by 5 bases and J by 7 bases, with 12 bases left in between. The germline V gene encodes CDR1 MDHEN and CDR2 SYDVKM. The CDR3 runs 13 residues.

This clonotype was observed many times. This chain links TRBV11-3 with TRBJ2-1; perhaps TRBD1 as D (5 bases). Trimming removed 0 bases from V and 7 bases from J, with 10 bases in between. The germline CDR1 and CDR2 sequences are SGHNT and YENEEA. The CDR3 contains 14 residues. As DNA, the CDR3 is TGTGCCAGCAGCTTAGATCCCGCAGGGAATGAGCAGTTCTTC. Protein sequence: CASSLDPAGNEQFF. The full variable domain, in which reference TRBV11-3 and TRBJ2-1 provide the parts outside the CDR3, is EAGVVQSPRYKIIEKKQPVAFWCNPISGHNTLYWYLQNLGQGPELLIRYENEEAVDDSQLPKDRFSAERLKGVDSTLKIQPAELGDSAVYLCASSLDPAGNEQFFGPGTRLTVL.

At least ten counts were recorded for this clonotype. The chain joins TRBV5-6 to TRBJ2-5; D ambiguous. This CDR3 is built from 16 residues. Trimming stripped 0 bases from V and 0 bases from J, with 12 bases between. CDR1 and CDR2 from the germline V gene are SGHDT and YYEEEE. CDR3 DNA: TGTGCCAGCAGCTTGGCCTACCTCAGTTACCAAGAGACCCAGTACTTC. Encoded protein: CASSLAYLSYQETQYF.

This clonotype occurred many times. A junction end diverges from the germline sequence, so it may reflect a read error. The chain joins TRBV7-7 to TRBJ2-5; 9 positions match TRBD1. The CDR3 contains 14 residues. Germline CDR1 is SSHAT and CDR2 is FNYEAQ (reference sequence). CDR3 DNA sequence: TGTGCTAGCAGCTTAGCGACAGGGGGGGAGACCCAGTACTTC. Its translation is CASSLATGGETQYF.

This clonotype was observed at least ten times. This rearrangement joins TRBV15 to TRBJ2-1; 7 positions match TRBD2. V lost 1 base, J lost 8 bases, and 8 bases stayed unmatched. Germline loops: CDR1 LNHNV, CDR2 YYDKDF (reference sequence). The CDR3 consists of 15 residues. CDR3 loop: CATSRGGGSRDEQFF. The CDR3 DNA is TGTGCCACCAGCAGAGGGGGGGGGAGTCGGGATGAGCAGTTCTTC.

This clonotype appeared many times. The genes are TRBV7-9 and TRBJ2-7; 11 bases fit TRBD2. The CDR3 covers 15 residues. Germline V gene data show CDR1 as SEHNR and CDR2 as FQNEAQ (reference sequence). J gave up 5 bases and V 5 bases, and 8 bases lay outside the gene matches. The chain's CDR3 is CASSLLAGGGDEQYF. CDR3 sequence (DNA): TGTGCCAGCAGCCTCCTAGCGGGAGGTGGCGACGAGCAGTACTTC.

This clonotype was counted at least ten times. An end of the junction differs from the germline gene, which may be a read error. This chain uses TRBV7-2 with TRBJ1-1; no definite D call. CDR3 length equals 13 residues. Germline V gene data show CDR1 as SGHTA and CDR2 as FQGNSA. This CDR3 is CASKAGTNTEAFF. The CDR3 DNA sequence: TGTGCAAGCAAGGCGGGAACGAACACTGAAGCTTTCTTT.

The CDR3 sequence: CASSMDSEKLFF. CDR3 DNA: TGTGCCAGTAGTATGGACAGTGAAAAACTGTTTTTT. The chain employs TRBV19 and TRBJ1-4; weak D call: TRBD1 (6 bases). V lost 3 bases to trimming and J lost 7 bases, with 6 bases between them. There are 12 residues in the CDR3. CDR1 and CDR2 from the germline V gene are LNHDA and SQIVND (reference sequence).